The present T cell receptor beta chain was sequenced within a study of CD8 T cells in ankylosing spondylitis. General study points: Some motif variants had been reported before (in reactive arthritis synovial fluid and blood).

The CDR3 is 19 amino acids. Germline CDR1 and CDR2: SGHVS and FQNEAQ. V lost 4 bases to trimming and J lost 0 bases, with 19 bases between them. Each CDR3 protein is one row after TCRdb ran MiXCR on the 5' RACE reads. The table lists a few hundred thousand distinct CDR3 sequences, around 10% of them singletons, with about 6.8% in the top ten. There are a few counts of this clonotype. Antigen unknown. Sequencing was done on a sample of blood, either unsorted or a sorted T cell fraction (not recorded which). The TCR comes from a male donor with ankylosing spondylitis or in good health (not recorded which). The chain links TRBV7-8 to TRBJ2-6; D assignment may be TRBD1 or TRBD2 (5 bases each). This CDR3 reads CASSSNTGTRTSGANVLTF. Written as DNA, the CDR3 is TGTGCCAGCAGCTCAAACACCGGGACGAGGACCTCTGGGGCCAACGTCCTGACTTTC. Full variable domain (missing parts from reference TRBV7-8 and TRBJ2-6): GAGVSQSPRYKVAKRGQDVALRCDPISGHVSLFWYQQALGQGPEFLTYFQNEAQLDKSGLPSDRFFAERPEGSVSTLKIQRTQQEDSAVYLCASSSNTGTRTSGANVLTFGAGSRLTVL.